This T cell receptor beta chain was recovered during a study of CD8 T cells in ankylosing spondylitis. Overall study results and limits: Matched ankylosing spondylitis synovial fluid reportedly contained a significantly enriched population of disease-linked clones. Earlier studies detected some motif variants in reactive arthritis synovial fluid and blood. Ankylosing spondylitis blood appeared to be characterized by a TCR beta motif of roughly eight highly homologous variants.

Scientists made TCR beta libraries using quantitative 5'-RACE with molecular barcodes. TCRdb called the 5' RACE reads again in MiXCR, with one record for every CDR3 protein. This table has about 800,000 distinct CDR3 sequences, about 12% appearing once. This clonotype was detected many times. Its target is not known. This TCR was sampled from a male donor with ankylosing spondylitis. Sequences were obtained from blood, either unsorted or a sorted T cell fraction (not recorded which).

The CDR3 protein is CSANRDTYNEKLFF. The CDR3 coding sequence is TGCAGTGCTAACCGGGACACCTATAATGAAAAACTGTTTTTT. J is TRBJ1-4 and V is TRBV20-1; a possible D gene is TRBD1 (6 bases). Looked up from germline, CDR1 is DFQATT and CDR2 is SNEGSKA (reference sequence). V was clipped by 4 bases and J by 4 bases, with 13 bases between them. The CDR3 is 14 residues long.